Below are 7 T cell receptor beta chains sequenced from a single sample in a study of T cell repertoires in cytomegalovirus infection. TCRdb re-analysed the reads in MiXCR, keeping a single row per CDR3 protein. The sample yields over 300,000 distinct CDR3 sequences, more than 8% seen once. Sequences were obtained from PBMCs. These receptors all stem from a human donor in good health (CMV status not recorded). Some clones in this sample may be carry-over from other donors' samples.

This clonotype was counted many times. The gene calls are TRBV20-1 and TRBJ2-1; D gene unclear. Germline V gene sequence: CDR1 DFQATT, CDR2 SNEGSKA (reference sequence). The CDR3 contains 17 residues. The germline V and J ends were trimmed by 0 bases and 0 bases, with 15 bases remaining between them. The CDR3 nucleotides are TGCAGTGCTAGAGAGGCCGAAGGCGGAAGCTCCTACAATGAGCAGTTCTTC. Protein: CSAREAEGGSSYNEQFF.

This clonotype was counted ten times or more. This rearrangement joins TRBV4-2 to TRBJ2-2; D is unresolved. V was shortened by 9 bases and J by 7 bases, with 6 bases between the two germline ends. The length of the CDR3 is 10 residues. CDR1 is LGHNA, CDR2 YNFKEQ, per germline. The CDR3 DNA is TGTGCCAGAGGGCGCGGGGAGCTGTTTTTT. This sequence encodes CARGRGELFF.

This clonotype occurred many times. The rearrangement links TRBV5-6 to TRBJ1-6; weak D call: TRBD1 (6 bases). Trimming shortened V by 0 bases and J by 5 bases, and 12 bases separated the two germline ends. The germline V gene encodes CDR1 SGHDT and CDR2 YYEEEE. The CDR3 runs to 16 residues. The CDR3 loop is CASSLAGGADNSPLHF. As DNA, the CDR3 is TGTGCCAGCAGCTTGGCGGGGGGCGCGGATAATTCACCCCTCCACTTT.

This clonotype has just a few counts. This chain connects TRBV12-3 or TRBV12-4 to TRBJ1-1; maybe TRBD1 (6 bases). The CDR3 loop spans 14 amino acids. V lost 6 bases to trimming and J lost 3 bases, with 14 bases between them. CDR3 DNA: TGTGCCAGCAGAATCCGACAGGCGTACACTGAAGCTTTCTTT. The encoded protein is CASRIRQAYTEAFF.

The table lists this clonotype with a few counts. The chain has TRBV7-9 and TRBJ1-1; a possible D gene is TRBD1 (6 bases). The CDR3 has 15 amino acids. The germline CDR1 and CDR2 sequences are SEHNR and FQNEAQ (reference sequence). Trimming shortened V by 8 bases and J by 1 base, and 17 bases separated the two germline ends. As DNA, the CDR3 is TGTGCCAGCTACGGATACAGGGAGGGGAACACTGAAGCTTTCTTT. This sequence encodes CASYGYREGNTEAFF.

This chain joins TRBV7-9 and TRBJ1-1; D is unclear. Trimming cost V 7 bases and J 3 bases, with 15 bases left between them. CDR3 length: 14 residues. Looked up from germline, CDR1 is SEHNR and CDR2 is FQNEAQ (reference sequence). In DNA, the CDR3 is TGTGCCAGCACCCCTGACAACGACTACACTGAAGCTTTCTTT. It is translated as CASTPDNDYTEAFF.

This clonotype turned up a few times. V and J are TRBV13 and TRBJ1-6, with a tentative D call TRBD1 (5 bases). Germline CDR1 PRHDT, CDR2 FYEKMQ (reference sequence). Trimming stripped 5 bases from V and 8 bases from J, with 16 bases between. CDR3 size: 15 residues. In DNA form, the CDR3 reads TGTGCCAGCAGCCGGAATGGGGGAGGTTATTCACCCCTCCACTTT. Residues: CASSRNGGGYSPLHF.